These 19 T cell receptor beta chains were sequenced from one sample in a study of shared clonotypes between healthy human individuals. Assay used: immunoSEQ multiplex PCR; TCRdb lists only in-frame clones, some missing. The data show under 850,000 clones, with nearly 95% seen just once and under 30% held by the top ten. In the naive CD8 group, cells lacked CD45RO and were positively selected for CCR7, so terminally differentiated effector memory CD45RA+ cells were left out. Input material: naive CD8+ T cells sorted from blood. All receptors derive from a young man in good health.

The genes are TRBV27 and TRBJ2-1; 11 positions agree with TRBD2. Germline V gene lookup returns CDR1 MNHEY and CDR2 SMNVEV (reference sequence). CDR3 length: 15 amino acids. The V segment lost 3 bases and the J segment 9 bases; nucleotides outside the gene matches: 7. This chain's CDR3 is CASSFALAGVSEQFF. For the CDR3, the DNA is TGTGCCAGCAGTTTTGCACTAGCGGGAGTGAGTGAGCAGTTCTTC.

This chain uses TRBV27 with TRBJ2-7, with TRBD1 matching over 7 bases. Germline lookup yields CDR1 MNHEY and CDR2 SMNVEV (reference sequence). The CDR3 consists of 13 residues. V gave up 6 bases and J gave up 5 bases; unmatched junction bases: 7. In DNA, the CDR3 is TGTGCCAGCAGGACAGGGTTGGTCGACGAGCAGTACTTC. It specifies CASRTGLVDEQYF.

The chain recombines TRBV27 with TRBJ1-5; 9 positions match TRBD1. After removal of 3 bases from V and 0 bases from J, the junction contained 9 bases not matched to a gene. Germline CDR1 and CDR2: MNHEY and SMNVEV (reference sequence). The CDR3 loop spans 18 amino acids. The CDR3 DNA sequence: TGTGCCAGCAGTTTTCCGGGACAGGGTTCTTATAGCAATCAGCCCCAGCATTTT. It specifies CASSFPGQGSYSNQPQHF.

The chain is built from TRBV29-1 and TRBJ2-1, with 11 bases aligning to TRBD1. Germline assignment: CDR1 SQVTM and CDR2 ANQGSEA. The CDR3 totals 13 residues. Trimming cost V 6 bases and J 8 bases; bases outside gene matches: 6. The CDR3 region has the DNA TGCAGCGTGATCTGGACAGGGGGCGATGAGCAGTTCTTC. This gives the protein CSVIWTGGDEQFF.

This rearrangement joins TRBV19 to TRBJ2-3, with D possibly TRBD2 on 5 matching bases. V was cut by 10 bases and J by 0 bases, with 17 bases left in between. Germline CDR1 reads LNHDA; CDR2 reads SQIVND (reference sequence). The CDR3 extends over 15 amino acids. The CDR3 sequence: CATQEAAPSTDTQYF. CDR3 DNA sequence: TGTGCCACCCAGGAGGCTGCCCCGAGCACAGATACGCAGTATTTT.

On this clone: Additional DNA sequences in this sample encode the identical CDR3. The genes are TRBV11-3 and TRBJ2-3; 7 bases fit TRBD2. The junction had 4 bases not matched to a gene; V was cut back by 1 base and J by 9 bases. This CDR3 is 13 amino acids long. Germline CDR1 and CDR2: SGHNT and YENEEA. In DNA form, the CDR3 reads TGTGCCAGCAGCTTAGGGGGGGGTGGCACGCAGTATTTT. It translates to CASSLGGGGTQYF.

The rearrangement joins TRBV7-7 to TRBJ2-7; 10 bases match TRBD1. CDR1 SSHAT and CDR2 FNYEAQ come from the germline V gene (reference sequence). After removal of 0 bases from V and 2 bases from J, the junction contained 4 bases not matched to a gene. This CDR3 has 16 residues. CDR3 amino acids: CASSLAGQGFPYEQYF. The CDR3 DNA follows: TGTGCCAGCAGCTTAGCGGGACAGGGGTTCCCCTACGAGCAGTACTTC. The full variable domain, in which reference TRBV7-7 and TRBJ2-7 provide the parts outside the CDR3, is GAGVSQSPRYKVTKRGQDVTLRCDPISSHATLYWYQQALGQGPEFLTYFNYEAQPDKSGLPSDRFSAERPEGSISTLTIQRTEQRDSAMYRCASSLAGQGFPYEQYFGPGTRLTVT.

V gene TRBV5-4 combines with J gene TRBJ2-7, with TRBD2 identical over 13 bases. The germline CDR1 and CDR2 sequences are SGHNT and YYREEE (reference sequence). The CDR3 contains 16 residues. V shed 4 bases, J shed 4 bases, and the junction held 8 bases outside the gene matches. The DNA of the CDR3 is TGTGCCAGCAGCGAAGGGACTAGCGGGATGGGTTACGAGCAGTACTTC. Amino acids: CASSEGTSGMGYEQYF.

This rearrangement joins TRBV7-6 to TRBJ2-2, with 9 bases identical to TRBD1. Looked up from germline, CDR1 is SGHVS and CDR2 is FNYEAQ. V lost 5 bases to trimming and J lost 11 bases; unmatched junction nucleotides: 3. The CDR3 totals 12 residues. The CDR3 DNA reads TGTGCCAGCAGCCAAACAGGGGGCGAGCTGTTTTTT. It is translated as CASSQTGGELFF.

The gene calls are TRBV11-3 and TRBJ2-1; no clear D. Germline CDR1 is SGHNT and CDR2 is YENEEA. V lost 6 bases, J lost 5 bases, and 5 bases lay in between. CDR3 size: 11 residues. Here the CDR3 reads CASSTDNEQFF. CDR3 nucleotide sequence: TGTGCCAGCAGTACGGACAATGAGCAGTTCTTC.

The V gene is TRBV9, the J gene TRBJ1-2; TRBD1 agrees at 7 bases. From germline, CDR1 is SGDLS and CDR2 YYNGEE. The CDR3 runs to 14 residues. After removal of 4 bases from V and 2 bases from J, the junction contained 5 bases not matched to a gene. DNA for the CDR3: TGTGCCAGCAGCCAGGGGGACGAGAACTATGGCTACACCTTC. Amino acid sequence: CASSQGDENYGYTF.

The rearrangement joins TRBV4-1 to TRBJ2-1; D may be TRBD2 (7 bases). CDR1 and CDR2 (germline): MGHRA, YSYEKL. Deletions cut 0 bases from V and 2 bases from J, with 17 bases between. This CDR3 has 18 residues. CDR3 DNA sequence: TGCGCCAGCAGCCAAGACCCTGGTGCGGGGGCCACCTACAATGAGCAGTTCTTC. Its translation is CASSQDPGAGATYNEQFF.

V gene TRBV5-4 combines with J gene TRBJ2-7; the D gene is possibly TRBD1 (6 bases). Germline V gives CDR1 SGHNT, CDR2 YYREEE (reference sequence). Trimming shortened V by 4 bases and J by 0 bases, and 11 bases separated the two germline ends. This CDR3 comprises 14 residues. This CDR3 is CASSAGTPSYEQYF. The CDR3 DNA is TGTGCCAGCAGCGCCGGGACACCCTCCTACGAGCAGTACTTC.

This chain connects TRBV6-5 to TRBJ2-2; TRBD1 aligns across 9 bases. In germline, CDR1 is MNHEY, CDR2 SVGAGI. This CDR3 region has 14 residues. Trimming cost V 11 bases and J 3 bases; bases outside gene matches: 7. The chain's CDR3 is CACGQGSDTGELFF. The CDR3 DNA reads as TGTGCCTGCGGACAGGGGAGTGACACCGGGGAGCTGTTTTTT.

The rearrangement links TRBV29-1 to TRBJ2-1; 7 positions match TRBD2. The CDR3 contains 14 residues. Germline assignment: CDR1 SQVTM and CDR2 ANQGSEA. V lost 2 bases to trimming and J lost 8 bases; unmatched junction nucleotides: 9. The CDR3 DNA follows: TGCAGCGTTGAATCCGCGGGAGTTGAGGATGAGCAGTTCTTC. It yields the protein CSVESAGVEDEQFF.

V and J are TRBV28 and TRBJ2-7; D remains unclear. The CDR3 is 12 residues long. Trimming removed 5 bases at V and 6 bases at J, with 11 bases between. Germline loops: CDR1 MDHEN, CDR2 SYDVKM. As DNA, the CDR3 is TGTGCCAGCAGTCCCTTACTCTTCGAGCAGTACTTC. Translated: CASSPLLFEQYF.

The chain is built from TRBV5-1 and TRBJ2-1; a possible D gene is TRBD2 (6 bases). Germline CDR1 SGHRS, CDR2 YFSETQ. This CDR3 spans 15 amino acids. V lost 5 bases and J lost 9, with 21 bases in between. The CDR3 spells CASRTAPRERVEQFF. CDR3 nucleotides: TGCGCCAGCAGAACCGCCCCCCGGGAGAGAGTTGAGCAGTTCTTC. Together with reference TRBV5-1 and TRBJ2-1, the CDR3 gives the full variable domain: KAGVTQTPRYLIKTRGQQVTLSCSPISGHRSVSWYQQTPGQGLQFLFEYFSETQRNKGNFPGRFSGRQFSNSRSEMNVSTLELGDSALYLCASRTAPRERVEQFFGPGTRLTVL.

The rearrangement links TRBV4-1 to TRBJ2-1; 8 bases align to TRBD2. CDR1 is MGHRA, CDR2 YSYEKL, per germline. The CDR3 contains 15 residues. V dropped 5 bases and J dropped 0; count of bases not matched to a gene: 3. DNA of the CDR3: TGCGCCAGCAGCTCCGGGACTAGCTCCTACAATGAGCAGTTCTTC. Its protein is CASSSGTSSYNEQFF.

This rearrangement joins TRBV28 to TRBJ2-2, with D possibly being TRBD2 (6 bases). Trimming removed 7 bases at V and 2 bases at J, with 8 bases between. CDR1 and CDR2 from the germline V gene are MDHEN and SYDVKM. The CDR3 sequence is 13 residues long. CDR3 coding DNA: TGTGCCAGCACGCGGGGAAACACCGGGGAGCTGTTTTTT. The encoded protein is CASTRGNTGELFF. The full variable domain, completed using reference TRBV28 and TRBJ2-2, is DVKVTQSSRYLVKRTGEKVFLECVQDMDHENMFWYRQDPGLGLRLIYFSYDVKMKEKGDIPEGYSVSREKKERFSLILESASTNQTSMYLCASTRGNTGELFFGEGSRLTVL.